This T cell receptor (beta chain) stems from a study of blood T cell repertoires in COVID-19. Study information: Samples representing acute and convalescent COVID-19 were sourced from the United States, Italy and Spain.

Produced via immunoSEQ multiplex PCR; TCRdb's table is partial and in-frame only. Counted here are more than 95,000 clones, roughly four fifths occurring once; the ten biggest clones make up 4% to 5.5%. The V end lost 1 base, the J end lost 7 bases, and 13 bases lay between the germline ends. Looked up from germline, CDR1 is SGHAT and CDR2 is FQNNGV. This CDR3 is built from 15 residues. This clonotype originated in a man aged 55 to 70 with acute or convalescent COVID-19. Sequenced input: peripheral blood. This rearrangement joins TRBV11-2 to TRBJ1-4; D possibly corresponds to TRBD1 (5 bases). CDR3 loop: CASSLAEGRSEKLFF. CDR3 sequence (DNA): TGTGCCAGCAGCTTAGCGGAGGGGCGAAGTGAAAAACTGTTTTTT.